Listed below are T cell receptor beta chains from one sample, sequenced in a study of blood T cell repertoires in COVID-19. The data were produced by immunoSEQ multiplex PCR, yet TCRdb's version contains in-frame clones alone and is incomplete. The data contain approximately 350,000 clones, around 89% of them singletons. The sample comprised PBMCs or T cells enriched from blood (not recorded which). All receptors derive from a young man who had recovered from COVID-19. Each CDR3 is given with its conserved first and last residue. D genes are given only for firm matches. Size values are once, few and many counts, or a class for expanded clones, and some rows have none.

j_gene | d_gene | v_gene | abundance | CDR3aa | CDR3nt
TRBJ1-1 | TRBD1 | TRBV14 | many | CASSQASRGVMNTEAFF | TGTGCCAGCAGCCAAGCTAGCAGGGGGGTCATGAACACTGAAGCTTTCTTT
TRBJ2-5 | - | TRBV2 | - | CASSFSTKETQYF | TGTGCCAGCAGTTTCTCGACAAAGGAGACCCAGTACTTC
TRBJ2-7 | - | TRBV7-3 | - | CASSPARDSSYEQYF | TGTGCCAGCAGCCCCGCGCGGGACAGCTCCTACGAGCAGTACTTC
TRBJ1-6 | - | TRBV9 | - | CASNPGGQGSPLHF | TGTGCCAGCAACCCGGGAGGGCAGGGTTCACCCCTCCACTTT
TRBJ2-7 | TRBD2 | TRBV4-1 | few | CASSKSIGTGTRIEQYF | TGCGCCAGCAGCAAATCAATCGGGACCGGGACTAGAATCGAGCAGTACTTC
TRBJ2-7 | - | TRBV27 | - | CASSLGFVGGYEQYF | TGTGCCAGCAGTTTAGGTTTCGTAGGGGGCTACGAGCAGTACTTC
TRBJ1-2 | - | TRBV19 | - | CASSSDMNYGYTF | TGTGCCAGTAGTAGCGACATGAACTATGGCTACACCTTC
TRBJ1-5 | - | TRBV19 | - | CASSTRRGASQPQHF | TGTGCCAGTAGTACCCGCCGGGGGGCAAGTCAGCCCCAGCATTTT
TRBJ2-7 | - | TRBV3-1/TRBV3-2 | - | CASSRGLAYEQYF | TGTGCCAGCAGCAGAGGACTGGCCTACGAGCAGTACTTC
TRBJ1-2 | TRBD1 | TRBV3-1/TRBV3-2 | once | CASSPSGTGGTGYTF | TGTGCCAGCAGCCCTAGTGGGACAGGGGGCACGGGCTACACCTTC
TRBJ2-7 | TRBD1 | TRBV5-1 | - | CASSLPGQGYHEQYF | TGCGCCAGCAGCTTACCGGGACAGGGGTATCACGAGCAGTACTTC
TRBJ2-5 | - | TRBV9 | - | CASSPPGGRGETQYF | TGTGCCAGCAGCCCGCCGGGGGGCCGGGGGGAGACCCAGTACTTC
TRBJ1-1 | - | TRBV18 | - | CASSPRRQPTEAFF | TGTGCCAGCTCACCCCGACGACAGCCCACTGAAGCTTTCTTT
TRBJ2-1 | - | TRBV15 | - | CATSRGATSGGRGNEQFF | TGTGCCACCAGCAGAGGGGCGACCTCGGGGGGCCGGGGTAATGAGCAGTTCTTC
TRBJ1-2 | TRBD1 | TRBV29-1 | once | CSVEPWTGPLGYTF | TGCAGCGTTGAACCCTGGACAGGGCCATTAGGCTACACCTTC
TRBJ2-2 | TRBD2 | TRBV5-1 | - | CASSGTSGSNTGELFF | TGCGCCAGCAGCGGGACTAGCGGGTCGAACACCGGGGAGCTGTTTTTT
TRBJ2-1 | TRBD2 | TRBV5-1 | - | CASSPSGTYNEQFF | TGCGCCAGCAGCCCTAGCGGCACCTACAATGAGCAGTTCTTC
TRBJ2-1 | TRBD2 | TRBV20-1 | - | CSASRGAKGLAGSYNEQFF | TGCAGTGCTAGTAGGGGGGCTAAGGGACTAGCGGGATCCTACAATGAGCAGTTCTTC
TRBJ1-1 | - | TRBV4-2 | once | CASSPGAWRDTEAFF | TGTGCCAGCAGCCCCGGGGCGTGGAGGGACACTGAAGCTTTCTTT
TRBJ2-1 | TRBD2 | TRBV18 | - | CASQLATSYNEQFF | TGTGCCAGTCAACTAGCGACCTCCTACAATGAGCAGTTCTTC
TRBJ2-2 | - | TRBV15 | - | CATRGLGPRGTGELFF | TGTGCCACCAGAGGCCTCGGCCCTCGAGGCACCGGGGAGCTGTTTTTT
TRBJ2-2 | - | TRBV6-4 | once | CASSVLGTGELFF | TGTGCCAGCAGTGTCCTCGGCACCGGGGAGCTGTTTTTT
TRBJ2-5 | - | TRBV7-9 | - | CASSRQRQGGTQYF | TGTGCCAGCAGCCGGCAGAGGCAGGGGGGGACCCAGTACTTC
TRBJ2-7 | TRBD1 | TRBV12-3/TRBV12-4 | - | CASSLQGAYEQYF | TGTGCCAGCAGTCTCCAGGGGGCCTACGAGCAGTACTTC
TRBJ2-1 | - | TRBV7-8 | - | CASSPAGAWQFF | TGTGCCAGCAGCCCGGCGGGGGCCTGGCAGTTCTTC
TRBJ1-5 | - | TRBV5-1 | - | CASSLSGADQPQHF | TGCGCCAGCAGCTTGTCAGGGGCCGATCAGCCCCAGCATTTT
TRBJ2-2 | TRBD1 | TRBV5-5 | - | CASSPDRGTGELFF | TGTGCCAGCAGCCCCGACAGGGGCACCGGGGAGCTGTTTTTT
TRBJ2-7 | - | TRBV28 | few | CASSFPPKRVHEQYF | TGTGCCAGCAGTTTTCCGCCGAAGAGGGTCCACGAGCAGTACTTC
TRBJ1-2 | - | TRBV18 | - | CASSPPGGSRRVLYGYTF | TGTGCCAGCTCACCACCGGGTGGGAGCAGAAGAGTTCTCTATGGCTACACCTTC
TRBJ2-3 | - | TRBV7-2 | - | CASSLNALAVSTDTQYF | TGTGCCAGCAGCTTAAACGCACTAGCAGTTAGCACAGATACGCAGTATTTT
TRBJ1-1 | - | TRBV3-1/TRBV3-2 | - | CASSQVDRNTEAFF | TGTGCCAGCAGCCAGGTGGACAGGAACACTGAAGCTTTCTTT
TRBJ2-5 | TRBD1 | TRBV5-1 | - | CASSWTTGWGETQYF | TGCGCCAGCAGCTGGACGACAGGGTGGGGAGAGACCCAGTACTTC
TRBJ1-1 | - | TRBV6-5 | few | CASSRNGGMNTEAFF | TGTGCCAGCAGTAGAAACGGGGGGATGAACACTGAAGCTTTCTTT
TRBJ1-1 | TRBD1 | TRBV2 | - | CASSKDRDTEAFF | TGTGCCAGCAGTAAAGACAGGGACACTGAAGCTTTCTTT
TRBJ1-5 | - | TRBV19 | once | CASSIRIDQPQHF | TGTGCCAGTAGCATAAGAATAGATCAGCCCCAGCATTTT
TRBJ1-5 | TRBD1 | TRBV7-2 | once | CASRGTGESAQHF | TGTGCCAGCAGAGGGACAGGGGAATCAGCCCAGCATTTT
TRBJ2-3 | - | TRBV5-1 | - | CATATASTDTQYF | TGCGCCACCGCGACAGCTAGCACAGATACGCAGTATTTT
TRBJ1-2 | - | TRBV6-6 | - | CASSFGPDYGYTF | TGTGCCAGCAGTTTTGGGCCAGACTATGGCTACACCTTC
TRBJ2-1 | - | TRBV3-1/TRBV3-2 | - | CASSLDLAATEQFF | TGTGCCAGCAGCCTTGACTTGGCAGCCACTGAGCAGTTCTTC
TRBJ1-1 | - | TRBV3-1/TRBV3-2 | - | CASSGGGYTEAFF | TGTGCCAGCAGCGGGGGGGGATACACTGAAGCTTTCTTT
TRBJ1-1 | TRBD1 | TRBV12-3/TRBV12-4 | - | CASSGQGGRAFF | TGTGCCAGCAGTGGACAGGGAGGGAGGGCTTTCTTT
TRBJ2-1 | TRBD2 | TRBV19 | few | CASSIRGRADNEQFF | TGTGCCAGTAGTATACGTGGGAGGGCTGACAATGAGCAGTTCTTC